This T cell receptor (beta chain) was captured in a study of blood T cell repertoires in COVID-19. About the research overall: Sites in the United States, Italy and Spain provided acute and convalescent COVID-19 samples. PBMCs, B-cell-depleted T cells, or T cells provided the cDNA or gDNA that made up the material.

Authors' analysis steps: By means of reference gene primer amplification, nucleated cell counts were estimated. Profiled with immunoSEQ multiplex PCR; TCRdb holds only in-frame clones, not every one. V and J calls and clone size are given by that table; D and trimming were obtained from the DNA. Among approximately 180,000 clones, more than 65% were seen once, and the ten largest hold 17%. Participants, about 18 to 100 years old, spanned under 30 US areas. Germline loops: CDR1 SGHNT, CDR2 YYREEE (reference sequence). The CDR3 sequence is 17 residues long. Trimming removed 6 bases from V and 0 bases from J; junction bases left unmatched: 13.

The receptor comes from a woman aged 50 to 60 with acute COVID-19. The rearrangement links TRBV5-4 to TRBJ1-1, with 8 bases that match TRBD1. Sequenced: PBMCs or T cells enriched from blood (not recorded which). This CDR3 reads CASTTLGQGVMNTEAFF. The CDR3, as DNA: TGTGCCAGCACGACACTCGGACAGGGCGTCATGAACACTGAAGCTTTCTTT.